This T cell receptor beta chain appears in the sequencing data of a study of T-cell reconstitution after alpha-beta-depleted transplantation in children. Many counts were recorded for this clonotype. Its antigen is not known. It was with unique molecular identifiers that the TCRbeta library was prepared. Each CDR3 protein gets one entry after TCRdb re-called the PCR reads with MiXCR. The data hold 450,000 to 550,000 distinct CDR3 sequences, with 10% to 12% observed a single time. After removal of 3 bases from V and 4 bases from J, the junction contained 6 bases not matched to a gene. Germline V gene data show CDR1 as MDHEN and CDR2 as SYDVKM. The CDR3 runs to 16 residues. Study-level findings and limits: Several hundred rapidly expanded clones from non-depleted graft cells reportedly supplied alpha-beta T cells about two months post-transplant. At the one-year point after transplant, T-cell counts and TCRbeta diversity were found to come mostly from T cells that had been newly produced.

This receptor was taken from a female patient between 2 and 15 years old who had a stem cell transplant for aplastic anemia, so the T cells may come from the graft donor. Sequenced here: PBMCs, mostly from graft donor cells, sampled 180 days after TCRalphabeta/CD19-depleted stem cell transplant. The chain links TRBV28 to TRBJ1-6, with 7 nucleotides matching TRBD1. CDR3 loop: CASSFLTGEYNSPLHF. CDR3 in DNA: TGTGCCAGCAGTTTCCTAACAGGGGAATATAATTCACCCCTCCACTTT.